The entry below gives a single T cell receptor beta chain sequence along with its context. This clonotype has more than one count but fewer than ten. What antigen it recognizes has not been identified. Within one base of it there is no much larger clone, and no base qualities were kept. TCR cDNA was synthesized by 5'RACE template switching, which introduced a universal primer site and unique molecular identifiers. Priming of cDNA synthesis was performed from both the TCR alpha and TCR beta constant segments. Library amplification used two PCR steps, and the second PCR step added sample barcodes and sequencing adapters. Sequencing of libraries was done on Illumina HiSeq 2500 (2x100 bp) or NovaSeq (2x150 bp). As for the original processing: Demultiplexing of reads and collapsing into UMI consensus sequences were performed with MIGEC, and V(D)J alignment was carried out with MiXCR. Using edgeR on replicate PBMC samples, clonotypes were called vaccine-responding if FDR was below 0.01 and the log2 fold change was above 5 up to day 15. Each bulk clonotype was labeled CD4 or CD8 based on which sequenced repertoire, CD4 or CD8, contained the clonotype at higher abundance. TCRdb reprocessing: public reads trimmed at Q25 with fastp, clones called with MiXCR, in-frame beta chains kept. Duplicate CDR3 protein sequences are folded into a single record with the most common DNA and genes. Clone size and V and J calls follow TCRdb, not the original study. The sample includes a few hundred thousand distinct CDR3 sequences, with roughly 8% observed a single time. Clones ranked in the top ten supply approximately 18% of the sample.

In light of the paper, this sample's treatment or condition label describes: live attenuated yellow fever vaccine strain. Two biological replicates of bulk PBMCs were collected at each blood-draw timepoint. PBMCs were isolated from peripheral blood using a standard Ficoll-Paque protocol. TriZol was used to extract RNA from bulk PBMCs, CD4 and CD8 fractions, and dextramer-positive and dextramer-negative fractions. The data belong to a study of T cells after yellow fever vaccination (dated by TCRdb to the late 2010s). About the investigation overall: Libraries from fractions with low cell numbers were prepared with the SMART-Seq v4 Ultra Low Input RNA kit. Bulk TCR alpha and beta repertoires were sequenced longitudinally to track T-cell clones before and after primary and booster YFV17D yellow fever vaccination. Two healthy male donors, one aged 18 to 30 and one aged 30 to 40 years, made up the cohort. Blood samples were taken at several timepoints before and after primary and secondary immunization, and bulk PBMC replicates and cell subsets were isolated.

Beyond this particular receptor, the publication reports: A small share of clonotypes occurred in both CD4 and CD8 compartments, likely arising from convergent recombination. Because the study included only a couple of donors, the extent to which the findings can be generalized is limited. Compared with the primary T-cell response, the secondary T-cell response was faster but weaker, reaching its peak on day 5 rather than on day 15. Computational filtering was required because FACS-sorted repertoires could contain abundant contaminating clonotypes from the bulk population. After the booster, most of the clones that had expanded following primary vaccination were detected again (approximately 95% of CD4 and around 88% of CD8), which suggests that memory was broadly maintained.

Trimming removed 3 bases from V and 5 bases from J, leaving 16 bases between the germline ends. The CDR3 covers 15 residues, taking in both the cysteine and the phenylalanine. Only the CDR3 DNA stays, 45 bases, in frame from base 1. Sequences SGHTA (CDR1) and FQGNSA (CDR2) are obtained from the germline V gene. The sequence came from a man aged 18 to 29 who received the YFV17D yellow fever vaccine. Sequenced here: PBMCs, sampled roughly 45 days after the first yellow fever vaccination. In this chain, TRBV7-2 is recombined with TRBJ2-5; matching of 6 bases hints at TRBD2 as the D gene. For the CDR3, the sequence is CASSFAMRGPETQYF. The sequenced DNA: TGTGCCAGCAGCTTCGCGATGCGGGGCCCGGAGACCCAGTACTTC.